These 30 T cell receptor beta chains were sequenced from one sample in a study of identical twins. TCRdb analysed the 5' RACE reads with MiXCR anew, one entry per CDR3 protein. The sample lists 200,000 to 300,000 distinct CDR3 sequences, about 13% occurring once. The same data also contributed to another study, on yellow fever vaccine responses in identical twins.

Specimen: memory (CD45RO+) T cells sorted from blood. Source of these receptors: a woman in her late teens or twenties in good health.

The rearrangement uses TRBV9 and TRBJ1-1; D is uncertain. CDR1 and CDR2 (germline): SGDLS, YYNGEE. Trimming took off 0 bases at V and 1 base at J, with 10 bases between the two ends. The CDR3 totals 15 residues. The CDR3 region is CASSVGSTPNTEAFF. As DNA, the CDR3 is TGTGCCAGCAGCGTAGGGTCCACCCCGAACACTGAAGCTTTCTTT.

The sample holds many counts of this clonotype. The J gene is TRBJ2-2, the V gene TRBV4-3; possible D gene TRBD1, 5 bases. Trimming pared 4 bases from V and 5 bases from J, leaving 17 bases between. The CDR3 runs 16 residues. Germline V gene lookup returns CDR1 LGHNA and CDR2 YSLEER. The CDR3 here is CASSLTATGRTGELFF. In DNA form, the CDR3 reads TGCGCCAGCAGCCTAACTGCAACAGGACGGACCGGGGAGCTGTTTTTT.

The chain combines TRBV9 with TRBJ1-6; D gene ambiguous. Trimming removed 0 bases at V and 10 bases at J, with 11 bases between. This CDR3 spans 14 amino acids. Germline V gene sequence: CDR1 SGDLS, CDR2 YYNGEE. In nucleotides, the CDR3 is TGTGCCAGCAGCGTAGAACCGGGTAACTCACCCCTCCACTTT. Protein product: CASSVEPGNSPLHF.

CDR3 DNA sequence: TGCGCCAGCAGCTTTTCAGCAGGGGAAGAAAAACTGTTTTTT. It specifies CASSFSAGEEKLFF. This rearrangement joins TRBV5-1 to TRBJ1-4, with D possibly matching TRBD1 (6 bases). Germline loops: CDR1 SGHRS, CDR2 YFSETQ. This CDR3 region has 14 residues. The ends were cut back, 2 bases at V and 8 bases at J, with 13 bases in the middle.

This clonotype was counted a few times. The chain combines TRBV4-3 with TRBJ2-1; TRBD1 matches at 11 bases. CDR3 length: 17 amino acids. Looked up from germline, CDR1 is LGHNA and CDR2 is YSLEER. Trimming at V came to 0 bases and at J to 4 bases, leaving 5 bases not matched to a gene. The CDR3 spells CASSQESGTGGYNEQFF. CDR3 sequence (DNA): TGCGCCAGCAGCCAAGAATCTGGGACAGGGGGGTACAATGAGCAGTTCTTC.

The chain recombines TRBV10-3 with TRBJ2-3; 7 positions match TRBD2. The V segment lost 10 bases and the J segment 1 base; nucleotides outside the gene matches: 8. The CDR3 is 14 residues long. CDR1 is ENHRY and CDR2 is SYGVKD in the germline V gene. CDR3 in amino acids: CATESGVGTDTQYF. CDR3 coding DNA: TGTGCCACCGAGAGCGGGGTGGGCACAGATACGCAGTATTTT.

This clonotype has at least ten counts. CDR3: CASSSGTVKDTQYF. As DNA, the CDR3 is TGTGCCAGCAGCTCTGGGACAGTCAAGGATACGCAGTATTTT. The V gene is TRBV7-9, the J gene TRBJ2-3, with 7 positions matching TRBD1. Germline CDR1 SEHNR, CDR2 FQNEAQ (reference sequence). The CDR3 consists of 14 residues. After removal of 4 bases from V and 6 bases from J, the junction contained 7 bases not matched to a gene.

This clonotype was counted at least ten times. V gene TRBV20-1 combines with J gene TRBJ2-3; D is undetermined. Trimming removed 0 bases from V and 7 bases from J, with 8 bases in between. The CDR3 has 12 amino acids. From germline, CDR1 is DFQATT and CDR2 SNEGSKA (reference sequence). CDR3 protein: CSARDLGYTQYF. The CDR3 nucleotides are TGCAGTGCTAGAGATTTGGGGTATACGCAGTATTTT.

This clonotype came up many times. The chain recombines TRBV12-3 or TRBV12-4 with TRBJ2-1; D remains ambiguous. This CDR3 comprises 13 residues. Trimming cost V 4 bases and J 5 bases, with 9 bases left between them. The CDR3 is CASSSIQNNEQFF. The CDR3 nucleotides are TGTGCCAGCAGTTCGATTCAAAACAATGAGCAGTTCTTC.

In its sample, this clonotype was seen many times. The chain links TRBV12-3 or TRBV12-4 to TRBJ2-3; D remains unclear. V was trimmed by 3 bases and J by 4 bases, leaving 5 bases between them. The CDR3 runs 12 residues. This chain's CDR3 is CASSLFPDTQYF. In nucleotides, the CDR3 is TGTGCCAGCAGTTTGTTCCCAGATACGCAGTATTTT.

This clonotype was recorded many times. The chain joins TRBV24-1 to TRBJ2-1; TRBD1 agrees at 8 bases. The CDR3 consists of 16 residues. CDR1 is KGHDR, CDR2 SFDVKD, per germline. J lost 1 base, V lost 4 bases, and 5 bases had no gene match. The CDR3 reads CATSDPQGASYNEQFF. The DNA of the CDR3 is TGTGCCACCAGTGACCCTCAGGGGGCTTCCTACAATGAGCAGTTCTTC.

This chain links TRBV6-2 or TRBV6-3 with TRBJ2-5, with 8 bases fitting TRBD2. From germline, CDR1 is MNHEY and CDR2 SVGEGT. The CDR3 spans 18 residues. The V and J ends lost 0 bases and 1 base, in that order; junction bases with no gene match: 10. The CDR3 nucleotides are TGTGCCAGCAGTTACTCAATTTCTAGCGGGTCTTTCCAAGAGACCCAGTACTTC. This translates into CASSYSISSGSFQETQYF.

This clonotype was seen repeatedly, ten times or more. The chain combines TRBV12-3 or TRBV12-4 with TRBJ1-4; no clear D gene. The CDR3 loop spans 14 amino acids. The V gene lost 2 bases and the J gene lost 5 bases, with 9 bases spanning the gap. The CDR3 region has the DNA TGTGCCAGCAGTTTAAGTTCAAAGAATGAAAAACTGTTTTTT. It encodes CASSLSSKNEKLFF.

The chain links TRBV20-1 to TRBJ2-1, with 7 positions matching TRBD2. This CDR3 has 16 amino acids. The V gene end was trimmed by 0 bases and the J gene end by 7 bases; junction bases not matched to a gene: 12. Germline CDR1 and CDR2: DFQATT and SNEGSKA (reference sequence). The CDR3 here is CSARESGTIGGNEQFF. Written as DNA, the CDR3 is TGCAGTGCTAGAGAATCTGGGACTATCGGGGGGAATGAGCAGTTCTTC.

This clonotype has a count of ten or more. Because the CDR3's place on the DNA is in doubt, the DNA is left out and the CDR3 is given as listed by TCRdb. The CDR3 loop is CASSLDLASVPDTQYF. The chain recombines TRBV5-1 with TRBJ2-3. Ends included, the CDR3 has 16 residues. Germline CDR1 SGHRS, CDR2 YFSETQ.

The CDR3 nucleotides are TGTGCCAGCAGTTCCCGAGGGACGAGAGGGACAGATACGCAGTATTTT. This codes for CASSSRGTRGTDTQYF. The chain has TRBV12-3 or TRBV12-4 and TRBJ2-3; D possibly uses TRBD1 or TRBD2 (5 bases each). V was trimmed by 4 bases and J by 3 bases, leaving 17 bases between them. This CDR3 is 16 amino acids long.

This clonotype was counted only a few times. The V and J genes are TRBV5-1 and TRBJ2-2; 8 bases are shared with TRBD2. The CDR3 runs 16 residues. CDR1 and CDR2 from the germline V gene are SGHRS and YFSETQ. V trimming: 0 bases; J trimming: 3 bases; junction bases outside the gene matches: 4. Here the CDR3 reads CASSLAVAGYTGELFF. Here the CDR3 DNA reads TGCGCCAGCAGCTTGGCGGTAGCGGGGTACACCGGGGAGCTGTTTTTT.

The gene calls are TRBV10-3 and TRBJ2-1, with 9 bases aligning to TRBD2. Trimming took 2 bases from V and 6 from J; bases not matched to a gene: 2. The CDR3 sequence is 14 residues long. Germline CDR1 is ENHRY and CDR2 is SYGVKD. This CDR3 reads CAISEGLALNEQFF. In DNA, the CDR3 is TGTGCCATCAGTGAGGGACTAGCGCTCAATGAGCAGTTCTTC.

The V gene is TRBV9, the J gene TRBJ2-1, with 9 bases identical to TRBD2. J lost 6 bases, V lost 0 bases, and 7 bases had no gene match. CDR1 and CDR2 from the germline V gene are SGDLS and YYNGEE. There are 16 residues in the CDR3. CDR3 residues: CASSVAGAGGPNEQFF. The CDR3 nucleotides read TGTGCCAGCAGCGTAGCTGGGGCGGGAGGGCCCAATGAGCAGTTCTTC.

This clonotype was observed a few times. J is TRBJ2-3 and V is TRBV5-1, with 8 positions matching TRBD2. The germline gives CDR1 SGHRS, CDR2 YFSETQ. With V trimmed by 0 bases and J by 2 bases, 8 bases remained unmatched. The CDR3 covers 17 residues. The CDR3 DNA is TGCGCCAGCAGCTTGGTTGGGGCGGGAGGACCCACAGATACGCAGTATTTT. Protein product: CASSLVGAGGPTDTQYF.

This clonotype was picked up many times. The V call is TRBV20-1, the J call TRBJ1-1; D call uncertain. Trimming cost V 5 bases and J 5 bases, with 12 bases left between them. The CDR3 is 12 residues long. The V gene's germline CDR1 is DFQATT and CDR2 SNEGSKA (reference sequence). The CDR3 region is CSAPIRPTEAFF. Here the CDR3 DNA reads TGCAGTGCTCCCATCCGACCTACTGAAGCTTTCTTT.

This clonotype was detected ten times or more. Here the CDR3 reads CASSQSGTFLTEAFF. In nucleotides, the CDR3 is TGTGCCAGCAGCCAGTCCGGAACTTTCTTAACTGAAGCTTTCTTT. This sequence joins TRBV14 and TRBJ1-1; D is unresolved. This CDR3 region has 15 residues. Germline assignment: CDR1 SGHDN and CDR2 FVKESK. Deletions cut 3 bases from V and 5 bases from J, with 16 bases between.

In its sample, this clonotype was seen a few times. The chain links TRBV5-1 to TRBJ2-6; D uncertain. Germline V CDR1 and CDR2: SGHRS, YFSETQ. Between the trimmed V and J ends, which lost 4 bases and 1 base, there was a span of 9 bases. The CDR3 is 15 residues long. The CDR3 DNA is TGCGCCAGCAGCAAGGAACCGTCTGGGGCCAACGTCCTGACTTTC. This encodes CASSKEPSGANVLTF.

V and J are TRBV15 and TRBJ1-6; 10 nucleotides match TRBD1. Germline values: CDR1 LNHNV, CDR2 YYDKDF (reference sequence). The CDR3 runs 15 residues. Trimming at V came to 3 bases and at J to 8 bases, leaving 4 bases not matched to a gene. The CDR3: CATSRDRGFDSPLHF. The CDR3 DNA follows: TGTGCCACCAGCAGGGACAGGGGGTTTGATTCACCCCTCCACTTT.

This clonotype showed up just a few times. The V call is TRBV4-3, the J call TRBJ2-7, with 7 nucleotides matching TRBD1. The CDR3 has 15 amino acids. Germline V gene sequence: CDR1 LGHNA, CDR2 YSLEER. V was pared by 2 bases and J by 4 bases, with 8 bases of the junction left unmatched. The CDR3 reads CASSQRTGAPYEQYF. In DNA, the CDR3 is TGCGCCAGCAGCCAACGGACAGGAGCACCTTACGAGCAGTACTTC.

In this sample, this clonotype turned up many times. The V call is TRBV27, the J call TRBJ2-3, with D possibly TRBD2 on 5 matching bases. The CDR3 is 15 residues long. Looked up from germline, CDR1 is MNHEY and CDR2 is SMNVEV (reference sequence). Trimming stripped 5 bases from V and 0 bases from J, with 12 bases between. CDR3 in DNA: TGTGCCAGCAGTAGTTCCGGGGTTAGCACAGATACGCAGTATTTT. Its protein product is CASSSSGVSTDTQYF.

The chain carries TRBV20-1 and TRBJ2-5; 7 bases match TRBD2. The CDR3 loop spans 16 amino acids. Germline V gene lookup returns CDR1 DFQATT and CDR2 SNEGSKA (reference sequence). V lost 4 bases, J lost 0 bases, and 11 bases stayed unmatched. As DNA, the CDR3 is TGCAGTGCTACCACGGGGGGAGATGGGTACCAAGAGACCCAGTACTTC. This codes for CSATTGGDGYQETQYF.

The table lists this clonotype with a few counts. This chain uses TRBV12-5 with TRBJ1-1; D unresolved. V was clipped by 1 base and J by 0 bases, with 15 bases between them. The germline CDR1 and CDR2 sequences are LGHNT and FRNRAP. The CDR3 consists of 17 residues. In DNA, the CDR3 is TGTGCTAGTGGTTTGGCGACCAAGGACGGGATGAACACTGAAGCTTTCTTT. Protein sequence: CASGLATKDGMNTEAFF.

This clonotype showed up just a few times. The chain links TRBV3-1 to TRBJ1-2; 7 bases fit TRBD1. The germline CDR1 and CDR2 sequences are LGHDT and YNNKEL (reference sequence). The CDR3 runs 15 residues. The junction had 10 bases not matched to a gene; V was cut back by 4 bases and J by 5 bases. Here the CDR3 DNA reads TGTGCCAGCAGCCTACTCTCCGGGACAGCGTATGGCTACACCTTC. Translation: CASSLLSGTAYGYTF. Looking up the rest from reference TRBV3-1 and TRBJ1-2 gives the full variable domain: DTAVSQTPKYLVTQMGNDKSIKCEQNLGHDTMYWYKQDSKKFLKIMFSYNNKELIINETVPNRFSPKSPDKAHLNLHINSLELGDSAVYFCASSLLSGTAYGYTFGSGTRLTVV.

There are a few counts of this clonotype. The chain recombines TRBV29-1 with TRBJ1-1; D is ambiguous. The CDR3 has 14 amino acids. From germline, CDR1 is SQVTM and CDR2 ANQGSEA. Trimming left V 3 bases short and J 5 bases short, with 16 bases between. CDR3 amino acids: CSVDSGDFFTEAFF. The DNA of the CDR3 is TGCAGCGTTGATTCCGGGGATTTTTTTACTGAAGCTTTCTTT.